The rows below give T cell receptor beta chains drawn from one sample of a study of shared clonotypes between healthy human individuals. Assay used: immunoSEQ multiplex PCR; TCRdb lists only in-frame clones, some missing. The sample shows around 300,000 clones, 80% to 90% of them seen only once. The specimen was memory CD8+ T cells sorted from blood. These receptors were taken from a man between 18 and 29 years old in good health. The CDR3 runs from the conserved cysteine through the conserved F or W. The order of the fields is J gene, V gene, D gene, clone size, CDR3 DNA, CDR3 protein. D genes are given only for firm matches. Clone size appears in some rows only: once, few, many, or a class for an expanded clone.

j_gene: TRBJ2-7; v_gene: TRBV2; d_gene: NA; abundance: NA; CDR3nt: TGTGCCAGCCGGCAATCGGGTAACGAGCAGTACTTC; CDR3aa: CASRQSGNEQYF
j_gene: TRBJ2-1; v_gene: TRBV30; d_gene: NA; abundance: NA; CDR3nt: TGTGCCTGGAGTGTACTGGTCAATGAGCAGTTCTTC; CDR3aa: CAWSVLVNEQFF
j_gene: TRBJ1-4; v_gene: TRBV5-1; d_gene: TRBD1; abundance: NA; CDR3nt: TGCGCCAGCAGCTTGGAAGGGACAGGGAGTGAAAAACTGTTTTTT; CDR3aa: CASSLEGTGSEKLFF
j_gene: TRBJ1-5; v_gene: TRBV9; d_gene: NA; abundance: NA; CDR3nt: TGTGCCAGCAGCGTAGGAAGTGGGAGTAGCAATCAGCCCCAGCATTTT; CDR3aa: CASSVGSGSSNQPQHF
j_gene: TRBJ2-5; v_gene: TRBV9; d_gene: TRBD1; abundance: NA; CDR3nt: TGTGCCAGCAGCGTGACAGGGCTGAGGGAGACCCAGTACTTC; CDR3aa: CASSVTGLRETQYF
j_gene: TRBJ1-1; v_gene: TRBV13; d_gene: TRBD1; abundance: NA; CDR3nt: TGTGCCAGCAGCCTCGGACAGGGGGGGACTGAAGCTTTCTTT; CDR3aa: CASSLGQGGTEAFF
j_gene: TRBJ1-5; v_gene: TRBV15; d_gene: TRBD1; abundance: NA; CDR3nt: TGTGCCACCAGCTTACAGACGGAGGGACAGGGAGTATTTAGCAATCAGCCCCAGCATTTT; CDR3aa: CATSLQTEGQGVFSNQPQHF
j_gene: TRBJ1-6; v_gene: TRBV5-1; d_gene: NA; abundance: NA; CDR3nt: TGCGCCAGCAGCCCTGGACAGTCTAATTCACCCCTCCACTTT; CDR3aa: CASSPGQSNSPLHF
j_gene: TRBJ2-3; v_gene: TRBV7-9; d_gene: NA; abundance: NA; CDR3nt: TGTGCCAGCAGCTTAGGATCGGAGTCAGGGACAGATACGCAGTATTTT; CDR3aa: CASSLGSESGTDTQYF
j_gene: TRBJ2-3; v_gene: TRBV9; d_gene: TRBD2; abundance: many; CDR3nt: TGTGCCAGCAGCGTACGCGGGGGGGCAGTAGATACGCAGTATTTT; CDR3aa: CASSVRGGAVDTQYF
j_gene: TRBJ2-7; v_gene: TRBV20-1; d_gene: NA; abundance: NA; CDR3nt: TGCAGTGCTACCAAAAACTACGAGCAGTACTTC; CDR3aa: CSATKNYEQYF
j_gene: TRBJ2-2; v_gene: TRBV7-8; d_gene: TRBD2; abundance: once; CDR3nt: TGTGCCAGCAGCTTAGCAGTAGCGGGAGGGCTGGTCGACGGGGAGCTGTTTTTT; CDR3aa: CASSLAVAGGLVDGELFF
j_gene: TRBJ2-2; v_gene: TRBV7-9; d_gene: NA; abundance: NA; CDR3nt: TGTGCCAGCAGCCTTCCGAGATTCGAGGTTTGGACCGGGGAGCTGTTTTTT; CDR3aa: CASSLPRFEVWTGELFF
j_gene: TRBJ2-7; v_gene: TRBV6-5; d_gene: NA; abundance: NA; CDR3nt: TGTGCCAGCAGGATTGACAGCTTGGGAACTTACGAGCAGTACTTC; CDR3aa: CASRIDSLGTYEQYF
j_gene: TRBJ2-1; v_gene: TRBV14; d_gene: NA; abundance: few; CDR3nt: TGTGCCAGCAGCTTCCAACGTTGGAATGAGCAGTTCTTC; CDR3aa: CASSFQRWNEQFF
j_gene: TRBJ2-7; v_gene: TRBV6-1; d_gene: NA; abundance: NA; CDR3nt: TGTGCCAGCAGTGAATCTCAGGGGTGGTACGAGCAGTACTTC; CDR3aa: CASSESQGWYEQYF
j_gene: TRBJ1-1; v_gene: TRBV7-8; d_gene: TRBD1; abundance: NA; CDR3nt: TGTGCCAGCAGCGCGACAGGGAGAGGGAACACTGAAGCTTTCTTT; CDR3aa: CASSATGRGNTEAFF
j_gene: TRBJ1-1; v_gene: TRBV5-5; d_gene: NA; abundance: NA; CDR3nt: TGTGCCAGCTCCGCCTGGGTCCAGACGCCCCGTATGAACACTGAAGCTTTCTTT; CDR3aa: CASSAWVQTPRMNTEAFF
j_gene: TRBJ1-2; v_gene: TRBV19; d_gene: NA; abundance: NA; CDR3nt: TGTGCCAGTAGTATAGGGCAGGAAGCTAACTATGGCTACACCTTC; CDR3aa: CASSIGQEANYGYTF
j_gene: TRBJ1-1; v_gene: TRBV7-3; d_gene: NA; abundance: NA; CDR3nt: TGTGCCAGCAGCTTATGGGGGAACACTGAAGCTTTCTTT; CDR3aa: CASSLWGNTEAFF
j_gene: TRBJ2-1; v_gene: TRBV27; d_gene: NA; abundance: NA; CDR3nt: TGTGCCAGCAGTTTATCGTCTCCCCCTTACAATGAGCAGTTCTTC; CDR3aa: CASSLSSPPYNEQFF
j_gene: TRBJ1-4; v_gene: TRBV6-1; d_gene: TRBD1; abundance: NA; CDR3nt: TGTGCCAGCAATATCGGACAGGGAGTACGTGAAAAACTGTTTTTT; CDR3aa: CASNIGQGVREKLFF
j_gene: TRBJ2-1; v_gene: TRBV2; d_gene: NA; abundance: NA; CDR3nt: TGTGCCAGCAGTGAAGGAAGGACGGGGATACAGTTCTTC; CDR3aa: CASSEGRTGIQFF
j_gene: TRBJ2-1; v_gene: TRBV27; d_gene: TRBD1; abundance: once; CDR3nt: TGTGCCAGCAGTCCTTCGACAGGGTTACTCTACAATGAGCAGTTCTTC; CDR3aa: CASSPSTGLLYNEQFF
j_gene: TRBJ2-3; v_gene: TRBV7-9; d_gene: TRBD1; abundance: NA; CDR3nt: TGTGCCAGCAGCTCGGGACAGGGAAGGGGAGATACGCAGTATTTT; CDR3aa: CASSSGQGRGDTQYF
j_gene: TRBJ1-5; v_gene: TRBV2; d_gene: NA; abundance: NA; CDR3nt: TGTGCCAGCAGTGGCTTAGGGCAGACTCAGCCCCAGCATTTT; CDR3aa: CASSGLGQTQPQHF
j_gene: TRBJ2-7; v_gene: TRBV7-9; d_gene: TRBD1; abundance: NA; CDR3nt: TGTGCCAGCAGCCCACCGACAGGGGTTGAGCAGTACTTC; CDR3aa: CASSPPTGVEQYF
j_gene: TRBJ2-7; v_gene: TRBV28; d_gene: NA; abundance: NA; CDR3nt: TGTGCCAGCAAAGGGGGTGTTTACGAGCAGTACTTC; CDR3aa: CASKGGVYEQYF
j_gene: TRBJ1-1; v_gene: TRBV5-4; d_gene: TRBD1; abundance: NA; CDR3nt: TGTGCCAGCAGCGCTCCGGGACAGGGGACTGAAGCTTTCTTT; CDR3aa: CASSAPGQGTEAFF
j_gene: TRBJ1-5; v_gene: TRBV11-2; d_gene: NA; abundance: NA; CDR3nt: TGTGCCAGCAGCTTATGGGCAGGGCCCCCCAATCAGCCCCAGCATTTT; CDR3aa: CASSLWAGPPNQPQHF
j_gene: TRBJ1-1; v_gene: TRBV6-1; d_gene: NA; abundance: NA; CDR3nt: TGTGCCAGCGGGGCAGGGGATGTCACTGAAGCTTTCTTT; CDR3aa: CASGAGDVTEAFF
j_gene: TRBJ2-5; v_gene: TRBV29-1; d_gene: TRBD1; abundance: NA; CDR3nt: TGCAGCGGCGGGGACAGGGGATTAAGTGAGACCCAGTACTTC; CDR3aa: CSGGDRGLSETQYF
j_gene: TRBJ1-6; v_gene: TRBV2; d_gene: NA; abundance: NA; CDR3nt: TGTGCCAGCAGTGATAGGGGGGGCCTGTATAATTCACCCCTCCACTTT; CDR3aa: CASSDRGGLYNSPLHF
j_gene: TRBJ2-7; v_gene: TRBV30; d_gene: NA; abundance: NA; CDR3nt: TGTGCCTGGAATTACCGGTCAGCCTACGAGCAGTACTTC; CDR3aa: CAWNYRSAYEQYF
j_gene: TRBJ1-2; v_gene: TRBV15; d_gene: TRBD1; abundance: once; CDR3nt: TGTGCCACCAGCGTAACAGGGGCGCCATACTATGGCTACACCTTC; CDR3aa: CATSVTGAPYYGYTF
j_gene: TRBJ2-7; v_gene: TRBV7-8; d_gene: NA; abundance: NA; CDR3nt: TGTGCTTCGGTGGGGGTTGGCTACGAGCAGTACTTC; CDR3aa: CASVGVGYEQYF
j_gene: TRBJ1-4; v_gene: TRBV5-6; d_gene: NA; abundance: NA; CDR3nt: TGTGCCAGCAGCTTAAGTCGGCTCCGGGACTCAGGGCTTGAAAAACTGTTTTTT; CDR3aa: CASSLSRLRDSGLEKLFF
j_gene: TRBJ2-7; v_gene: TRBV6-5; d_gene: TRBD1; abundance: NA; CDR3nt: TGTGCCACAAGGACAGGGGGATACGAGCAGTACTTC; CDR3aa: CATRTGGYEQYF
j_gene: TRBJ2-7; v_gene: TRBV19; d_gene: NA; abundance: NA; CDR3nt: TGTGCCAGTAGTATAGGGCCCTCCTACGAGCAGTACTTC; CDR3aa: CASSIGPSYEQYF
j_gene: TRBJ1-1; v_gene: TRBV27; d_gene: NA; abundance: NA; CDR3nt: TGTGCCAGCAGCCTTACAGGAGCGGAGAACACTGAAGCTTTCTTT; CDR3aa: CASSLTGAENTEAFF
j_gene: TRBJ2-7; v_gene: TRBV10-2; d_gene: NA; abundance: NA; CDR3nt: TGCGCCAGCAGTGAGGGGGCTACCTACGAGCAGTACTTC; CDR3aa: CASSEGATYEQYF
j_gene: TRBJ1-2; v_gene: TRBV4-1; d_gene: NA; abundance: NA; CDR3nt: TGCGCCAGCAGCCAAGATAATGCAGGGTCCTATGGCTACACCTTC; CDR3aa: CASSQDNAGSYGYTF
j_gene: TRBJ2-5; v_gene: TRBV5-4; d_gene: TRBD2; abundance: NA; CDR3nt: TGTGCCAGCAGTTGGGGGACTAGCGAAGAGACCCAGTACTTC; CDR3aa: CASSWGTSEETQYF
j_gene: TRBJ2-7; v_gene: TRBV7-7; d_gene: NA; abundance: many; CDR3nt: TGTGCTAGCAGCTTAGGGCAGGGCCTTACCTACGAGCAGTACTTC; CDR3aa: CASSLGQGLTYEQYF
j_gene: TRBJ1-5; v_gene: TRBV7-9; d_gene: NA; abundance: NA; CDR3nt: TGTGCCAGCAGCTTAGGTAGCGATCAGCCCCAGCATTTT; CDR3aa: CASSLGSDQPQHF
j_gene: TRBJ1-3; v_gene: TRBV4-3; d_gene: NA; abundance: many; CDR3nt: TGCGCCAGCAGCCAAGATCGACAGCGAAACACCATATATTTT; CDR3aa: CASSQDRQRNTIYF
j_gene: TRBJ2-2; v_gene: TRBV5-1; d_gene: NA; abundance: NA; CDR3nt: TGCGCCAGCAGCCCGGCCTCTACTGGCACCGGGGAGCTGTTTTTT; CDR3aa: CASSPASTGTGELFF
j_gene: TRBJ2-5; v_gene: TRBV20-1; d_gene: NA; abundance: NA; CDR3nt: TGCAGTGTCACCCGAGGAGAGACCCAGTACTTC; CDR3aa: CSVTRGETQYF
j_gene: TRBJ2-1; v_gene: TRBV6-6; d_gene: TRBD1; abundance: NA; CDR3nt: TGTGCCAGCAGTCCCGGTCGGGGACAGAACAATGAGCAGTTCTTC; CDR3aa: CASSPGRGQNNEQFF
j_gene: TRBJ1-4; v_gene: TRBV5-6; d_gene: NA; abundance: NA; CDR3nt: TGTGCCAGCAGTTATTCGACAGCAACTAATGAAAAACTGTTTTTT; CDR3aa: CASSYSTATNEKLFF
j_gene: TRBJ1-5; v_gene: TRBV4-3; d_gene: NA; abundance: NA; CDR3nt: TGCGCCAGCAGCCAAGATTTGACGGGCAGCAATCAGCCCCAGCATTTT; CDR3aa: CASSQDLTGSNQPQHF
j_gene: TRBJ2-3; v_gene: TRBV6-5; d_gene: NA; abundance: NA; CDR3nt: TGTGCCAGCAGTTACTCCCGCGGGGGCACAGATACGCAGTATTTT; CDR3aa: CASSYSRGGTDTQYF